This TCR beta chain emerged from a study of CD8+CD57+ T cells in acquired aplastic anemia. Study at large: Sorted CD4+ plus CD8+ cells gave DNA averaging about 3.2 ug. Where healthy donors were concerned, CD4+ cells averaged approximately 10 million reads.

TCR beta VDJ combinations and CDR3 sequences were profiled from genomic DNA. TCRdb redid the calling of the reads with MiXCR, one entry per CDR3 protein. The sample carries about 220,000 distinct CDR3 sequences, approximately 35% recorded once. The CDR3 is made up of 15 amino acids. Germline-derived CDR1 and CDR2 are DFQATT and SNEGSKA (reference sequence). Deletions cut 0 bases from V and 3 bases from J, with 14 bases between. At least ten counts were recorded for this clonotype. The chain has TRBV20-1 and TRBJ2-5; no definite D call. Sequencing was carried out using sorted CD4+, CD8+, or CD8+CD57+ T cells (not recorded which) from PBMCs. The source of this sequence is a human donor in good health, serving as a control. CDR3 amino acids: CSAREGRDWKETQYF. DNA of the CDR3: TGCAGTGCTAGAGAGGGAAGGGATTGGAAAGAGACCCAGTACTTC.